Listed here are 29 T cell receptor beta chains from one sample, sequenced in a study of cytomegalovirus exposure and HLA in healthy donors. Primers included in the PCR were 60 Vbeta and 13 Jbeta primers. Sequenced by immunoSEQ multiplex PCR; TCRdb stores in-frame clones only, minus some. The table records over 150,000 clones, approximately 78% of them present only once. The sample comprised PBMCs. The origin of the receptors is a girl aged 2-15 years in good health and CMV-seropositive.

The chain links TRBV5-1 to TRBJ2-6; tentative D call: TRBD2 (6 bases). The V end was cut by 2 bases, the J end by 0 bases, with 18 bases between. CDR3 size: 19 residues. From germline, CDR1 is SGHRS and CDR2 YFSETQ. The DNA for the CDR3 is TGCGCCAGCAGCTTTCAGGAGTGGGGACTTCCCTCTGGGGCCAACGTCCTGACTTTC. Translated, it gives CASSFQEWGLPSGANVLTF. Using reference TRBV5-1 and TRBJ2-6 for the parts outside the CDR3, the full variable domain is KAGVTQTPRYLIKTRGQQVTLSCSPISGHRSVSWYQQTPGQGLQFLFEYFSETQRNKGNFPGRFSGRQFSNSRSEMNVSTLELGDSALYLCASSFQEWGLPSGANVLTFGAGSRLTVL.

The chain combines TRBV18 with TRBJ2-2; TRBD2 agrees at 9 bases. The V and J ends lost 4 bases and 7 bases, in that order; junction bases with no gene match: 4. Per the germline V gene, CDR1 is KGHSH and CDR2 is LQKENI. This CDR3 has 14 residues. Written as DNA, the CDR3 is TGTGCCAGCTCACTTAGCGGGAGCATCGGGGAGCTGTTTTTT. Translation: CASSLSGSIGELFF.

The count of this clone is one. The chain recombines TRBV4-1 with TRBJ2-7; 8 nucleotides match TRBD1. The germline V gene has CDR1 MGHRA and CDR2 YSYEKL. J was trimmed by 0 bases and V by 3 bases; bases with no gene match: 7. This CDR3 is 16 amino acids long. CDR3: CASSQGRGQSSYEQYF. The CDR3 region has the DNA TGCGCCAGCAGCCAGGGCAGGGGGCAGAGCTCCTACGAGCAGTACTTC.

This sequence joins TRBV6-1 and TRBJ2-3, with D tentatively TRBD1 (5 bases). The CDR3 loop spans 15 amino acids. Deletions cut 1 base from V and 2 bases from J, with 10 bases between. CDR1 is MNHNS, CDR2 SASEGT, per germline. The CDR3 spells CASSEEGPYTDTQYF. In DNA, the CDR3 is TGTGCCAGCAGTGAAGAGGGGCCTTACACAGATACGCAGTATTTT.

The chain has TRBV21-1 and TRBJ1-1; the table calls TRBD1, which could not be checked here. TRBV21-1 corresponds to a pseudogene. The CDR3 extends over 14 amino acids. CDR3 region: CASTPNRLNTEAFF. The DNA for the CDR3 is TGTGCCAGCACCCCGAACAGACTGAACACTGAAGCTTTCTTT.

This clone was seen just once. The chain has TRBV2 and TRBJ1-1; D is perhaps TRBD1 (6 bases). CDR3 length: 15 residues. Germline V gives CDR1 SNHLY, CDR2 FYNNEI. V lost 11 bases, J lost 0 bases, and 19 bases lay in between. This CDR3 is CAEKDSLSMNTEAFF. The CDR3 DNA reads as TGTGCCGAGAAGGACAGCCTTAGTATGAACACTGAAGCTTTCTTT.

This clone showed up just once. The chain uses TRBV19 and TRBJ1-2; TRBD1 matches at 10 bases. The CDR3 consists of 14 residues. Germline V CDR1 and CDR2: LNHDA, SQIVND (reference sequence). Trimming cost V 10 bases and J 6 bases; bases outside gene matches: 11. CDR3 nucleotide sequence: TGTGCCACTCACTCCGGGACAGGGGCTGATGGCTACACCTTC. Translating it yields CATHSGTGADGYTF. Based on the CDR3 plus reference TRBV19 and TRBJ1-2, the full variable domain is DGGITQSPKYLFRKEGQNVTLSCEQNLNHDAMYWYRQDPGQGLRLIYYSQIVNDFQKGDIAEGYSVSREKKESFPLTVTSAQKNPTAFYLCATHSGTGADGYTFGSGTRLTVV.

V gene TRBV15 combines with J gene TRBJ2-7; a weak D match, TRBD2 (6 bases). The CDR3 loop spans 14 amino acids. CDR1 is LNHNV, CDR2 YYDKDF, per germline (reference sequence). Trimming shortened V by 4 bases and J by 7 bases, and 17 bases separated the two germline ends. This CDR3 reads CATSKRGGAGEQYF. CDR3 DNA: TGTGCCACCAGCAAGAGAGGAGGGGCCGGGGAGCAGTACTTC.

The chain links TRBV15 to TRBJ2-5; 7 bases match TRBD2. The CDR3 is made up of 15 amino acids. Germline CDR1 LNHNV, CDR2 YYDKDF (reference sequence). Trimming at V came to 2 bases and at J to 5 bases, leaving 8 bases not matched to a gene. In DNA, the CDR3 is TGTGCCACCAGCAGATCCCAGGGAGGGAGCGAGACCCAGTACTTC. This gives the protein CATSRSQGGSETQYF.

The count of this clone is one. The chain is built from TRBV30 and TRBJ2-7; TRBD2 aligns across 9 bases. The V gene's germline CDR1 is GTSNPN and CDR2 SVGIG (reference sequence). V lost 4 bases, J lost 6 bases, and 10 bases stayed unmatched. The CDR3 spans 14 residues. The CDR3 protein is CAWITLASGTEQYF. The DNA of the CDR3 is TGTGCCTGGATCACATTGGCTAGCGGGACCGAGCAGTACTTC.

The J gene is TRBJ1-5, the V gene TRBV27; 9 bases fit TRBD1. CDR1 and CDR2 (germline): MNHEY, SMNVEV (reference sequence). This CDR3 has 13 residues. V dropped 3 bases and J dropped 10; count of bases not matched to a gene: 4. The CDR3 protein is CASSFGQGYPQHF. CDR3 nucleotides: TGTGCCAGCAGTTTCGGACAGGGGTACCCCCAGCATTTT.

This clone occurred a few times. The chain combines TRBV19 with TRBJ2-3; D may be TRBD2 (6 bases). V dropped 5 bases and J dropped 1 base, with 13 bases sitting between them. CDR1 LNHDA and CDR2 SQIVND come from the germline V gene (reference sequence). The CDR3 runs to 15 residues. The CDR3 DNA sequence: TGTGCCAGTAGTCAGGGTTCTAGCGGCACAGATACGCAGTATTTT. Protein sequence: CASSQGSSGTDTQYF.

This clone was seen a handful of times. The genes are TRBV6-4 and TRBJ2-1, with TRBD2 identical over 7 bases. This CDR3 has 16 amino acids. CDR1 and CDR2 from the germline V gene are MRHNA and SNTAGT. The ends lost 3 bases at V and 7 bases at J; junction bases unmatched: 12. CDR3 nucleotides: TGTGCCAGCAGTGAAGAGGCGGGAGTAGGGTCTAATGAGCAGTTCTTC. Translated, it gives CASSEEAGVGSNEQFF.

This chain uses TRBV14 with TRBJ1-5; a possible D gene is TRBD1 (5 bases). This CDR3 contains 18 residues. The germline V gene encodes CDR1 SGHDN and CDR2 FVKESK. Trimming cost V 2 bases and J 1 base, with 18 bases left between them. In nucleotides, the CDR3 is TGTGCCAGCAGCCAATTTTCAGGGTGTGCATCCAGCAATCAGCCCCAGCATTTT. This translates into CASSQFSGCASSNQPQHF.

This clone turned up a few times. The chain is built from TRBV9 and TRBJ1-3; weak D call: TRBD1 (5 bases). V lost 0 bases and J lost 2, with 18 bases in between. The germline V gene encodes CDR1 SGDLS and CDR2 YYNGEE. This CDR3 is 18 amino acids long. The CDR3 coding sequence is TGTGCCAGCAGCGTAGCGGGGGGAGTGGTCGGTACTGGAAACACCATATATTTT. This translates into CASSVAGGVVGTGNTIYF.

This chain joins TRBV18 and TRBJ2-7; 11 nucleotides line up with TRBD2. Germline CDR1 KGHSH, CDR2 LQKENI. Unmatched junction bases numbered 13, after V lost 3 bases and J lost 0 bases. The CDR3 totals 19 residues. For the CDR3, the DNA is TGTGCCAGCTCACCGCGAACCGGGGTAGCGGGAGGGCCCTCCTACGAGCAGTACTTC. Its translation is CASSPRTGVAGGPSYEQYF.

In its sample, this clone was seen a few times. The chain couples TRBV30 to TRBJ1-4; D unclear. The germline V and J ends were trimmed by 5 bases and 6 bases, with 10 bases remaining between them. In germline, CDR1 is GTSNPN, CDR2 SVGIG (reference sequence). CDR3 length equals 12 residues. CDR3 residues: CAWEGGDEKLFF. CDR3 nucleotide sequence: TGTGCCTGGGAAGGCGGGGATGAAAAACTGTTTTTT.

V gene TRBV9 combines with J gene TRBJ2-7, with 12 bases fitting TRBD1. The CDR3 extends over 16 amino acids. Trimming took 3 bases from V and 4 from J; bases not matched to a gene: 8. CDR1 is SGDLS, CDR2 YYNGEE, per germline. CDR3 sequence (DNA): TGTGCCAGCAGCGCCGCCGGGACAGGGGGCTTTTACGAGCAGTACTTC. It translates to CASSAAGTGGFYEQYF.

This clone has a handful of counts. The genes are TRBV28 and TRBJ1-1; 7 bases are shared with TRBD1. The germline V gene has CDR1 MDHEN and CDR2 SYDVKM. The CDR3 contains 14 residues. V lost 3 bases, J lost 0 bases, and 1 base stayed unmatched. Written as DNA, the CDR3 is TGTGCCAGCAGTTTCCAGGGGGTGAACACTGAAGCTTTCTTT. This gives the protein CASSFQGVNTEAFF.

The gene calls are TRBV6-4 and TRBJ2-1; 10 bases map to TRBD2. The CDR3 extends over 16 amino acids. V gave up 0 bases and J gave up 4 bases; unmatched junction bases: 3. Germline loops: CDR1 MRHNA, CDR2 SNTAGT. The chain's CDR3 is CASSDSSGRGYNEQFF. The CDR3 nucleotides read TGTGCCAGCAGTGACTCGAGCGGGAGGGGATACAATGAGCAGTTCTTC.

This clone was detected a few times. The chain couples TRBV2 to TRBJ2-3, with D unclear. In germline, CDR1 is SNHLY, CDR2 FYNNEI. The CDR3 contains 15 residues. The V end was cut by 2 bases, the J end by 2 bases, with 11 bases between. The CDR3 sequence is CASSEWLALTDTQYF. In DNA, the CDR3 is TGTGCCAGCAGTGAATGGTTAGCCCTCACAGATACGCAGTATTTT.

This clone was picked up one time. This chain uses TRBV5-1 with TRBJ2-5; 10 nucleotides line up with TRBD2. V trimming: 1 base; J trimming: 9 bases; junction bases outside the gene matches: 12. Germline-derived CDR1 and CDR2 are SGHRS and YFSETQ. The CDR3 covers 16 residues. The CDR3 nucleotides read TGCGCCAGCAGCTTGAGCACTAGCGGGATTAGGGGGGCCCAGTACTTC. It specifies CASSLSTSGIRGAQYF.

CDR3 bases: TGTGCCAGCAGCTCAGAAGGGAGGGAGACCCAGTACTTC. Encoded protein: CASSSEGRETQYF. The rearrangement links TRBV7-9 to TRBJ2-5, with D perhaps matching TRBD2 (6 bases). Trimming left V 4 bases short and J 5 bases short, with 11 bases between. The CDR3 runs 13 residues. Germline CDR1 is SEHNR and CDR2 is FQNEAQ (reference sequence). The whole variable domain, remainder taken from reference TRBV7-9 and TRBJ2-5, is DTGVSQNPRHKITKRGQNVTFRCDPISEHNRLYWYRQTLGQGPEFLTYFQNEAQLEKSRLLSDRFSAERPKGSFSTLEIQRTEQGDSAMYLCASSSEGRETQYFGPGTRLLVL.

This clone was found a few times. The chain recombines TRBV2 with TRBJ2-3, with a possible D match to TRBD2 (6 bases). CDR1 is SNHLY and CDR2 is FYNNEI in the germline V gene. Deletions cut 7 bases from V and 2 bases from J, with 16 bases between. The CDR3 totals 15 residues. In nucleotides, the CDR3 is TGTGCCAGCACTTCCGGACGGGACTTCACAGATACGCAGTATTTT. Amino acids: CASTSGRDFTDTQYF.

V gene TRBV6-5 combines with J gene TRBJ1-2; 8 bases are shared with TRBD1. Germline CDR1 and CDR2: MNHEY and SVGAGI. The CDR3 runs to 13 residues. Trimming removed 6 bases from V and 5 bases from J; junction bases left unmatched: 5. CDR3 region: CASSDRGGYGYTF. The CDR3 DNA follows: TGTGCCAGCAGCGACAGGGGCGGTTATGGCTACACCTTC.

The rearrangement joins TRBV5-4 to TRBJ2-7; 11 bases are a match to TRBD2. V was clipped by 4 bases and J by 4 bases; unmatched bases: 10. The CDR3 is made up of 16 amino acids. CDR1 SGHNT and CDR2 YYREEE come from the germline V gene (reference sequence). In DNA form, the CDR3 reads TGTGCCAGCAGCCCTCCCGGGACTAGCGGAACTTACGAGCAGTACTTC. It specifies CASSPPGTSGTYEQYF.

The rearrangement uses TRBV2 and TRBJ1-2; no reliable D call. The CDR3 is made up of 14 amino acids. The germline V and J ends were trimmed by 4 bases and 0 bases, with 9 bases remaining between them. Germline V gene lookup returns CDR1 SNHLY and CDR2 FYNNEI. The CDR3 nucleotides read TGTGCCAGCAGTGTGGAGGGTGCTAACTATGGCTACACCTTC. Translating gives CASSVEGANYGYTF.

CDR3 DNA sequence: TGTGCCTGGAGTGGGGACACTATCAATCAGCCCCAGCATTTT. As protein: CAWSGDTINQPQHF. The chain is built from TRBV30 and TRBJ1-5; a possible D gene is TRBD1 (6 bases). This CDR3 comprises 14 residues. Germline V gene data show CDR1 as GTSNPN and CDR2 as SVGIG (reference sequence). V was clipped by 1 base and J by 3 bases, with 10 bases between them.

The rearrangement joins TRBV13 to TRBJ1-1; D remains ambiguous. In germline, CDR1 is PRHDT, CDR2 FYEKMQ (reference sequence). This CDR3 spans 13 amino acids. The V end was cut by 7 bases, the J end by 2 bases, with 11 bases between. The CDR3 loop is CASTNGGNTEAFF. The CDR3 nucleotides are TGTGCCAGCACCAACGGAGGAAACACTGAAGCTTTCTTT.